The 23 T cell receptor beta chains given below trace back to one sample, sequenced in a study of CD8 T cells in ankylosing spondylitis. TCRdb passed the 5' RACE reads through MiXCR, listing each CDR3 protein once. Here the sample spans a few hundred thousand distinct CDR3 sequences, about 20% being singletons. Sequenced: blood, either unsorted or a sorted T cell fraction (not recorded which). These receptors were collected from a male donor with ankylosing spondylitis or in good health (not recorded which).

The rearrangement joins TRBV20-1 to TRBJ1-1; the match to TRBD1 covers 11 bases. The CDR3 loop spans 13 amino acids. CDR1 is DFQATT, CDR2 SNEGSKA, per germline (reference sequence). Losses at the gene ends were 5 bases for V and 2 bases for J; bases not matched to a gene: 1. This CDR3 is CSAGTGGNTEAFF. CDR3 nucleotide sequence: TGCAGTGCTGGGACAGGGGGAAACACTGAAGCTTTCTTT.

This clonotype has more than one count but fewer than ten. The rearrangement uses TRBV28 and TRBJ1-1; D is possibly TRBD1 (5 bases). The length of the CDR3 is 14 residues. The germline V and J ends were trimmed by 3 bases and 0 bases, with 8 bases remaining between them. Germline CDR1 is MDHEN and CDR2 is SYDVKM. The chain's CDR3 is CASSFAGVNTEAFF. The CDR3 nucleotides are TGTGCCAGCAGTTTTGCGGGGGTGAACACTGAAGCTTTCTTT.

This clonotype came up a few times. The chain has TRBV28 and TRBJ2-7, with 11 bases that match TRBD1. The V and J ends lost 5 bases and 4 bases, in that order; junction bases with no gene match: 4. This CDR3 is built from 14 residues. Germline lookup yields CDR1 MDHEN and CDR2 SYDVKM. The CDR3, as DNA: TGTGCCAGCAGTCGGACAGGGGGCGGGTACGAGCAGTACGTC. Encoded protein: CASSRTGGGYEQYV.

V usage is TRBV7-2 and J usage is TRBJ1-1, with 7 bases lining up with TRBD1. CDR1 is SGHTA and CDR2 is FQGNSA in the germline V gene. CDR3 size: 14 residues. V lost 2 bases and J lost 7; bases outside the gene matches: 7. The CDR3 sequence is CASSLKGAVGEAFF. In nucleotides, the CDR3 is TGTGCCAGCAGCTTAAAGGGGGCAGTGGGTGAAGCTTTCTTT.

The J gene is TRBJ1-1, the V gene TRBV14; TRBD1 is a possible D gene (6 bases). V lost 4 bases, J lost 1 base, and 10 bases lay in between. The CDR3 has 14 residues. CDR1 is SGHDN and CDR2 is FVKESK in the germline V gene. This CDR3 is CASSLTQGNTEAFF. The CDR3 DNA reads TGTGCCAGCAGCCTCACACAGGGGAACACTGAAGCTTTCTTT.

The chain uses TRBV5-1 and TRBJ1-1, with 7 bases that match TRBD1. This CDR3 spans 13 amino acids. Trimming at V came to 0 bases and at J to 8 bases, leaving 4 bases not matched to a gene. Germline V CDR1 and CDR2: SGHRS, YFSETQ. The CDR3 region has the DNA TGCGCCAGCAGCTTGGTACCAGGGGGGGAAGCTTTCTTT. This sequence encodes CASSLVPGGEAFF.

CDR3 region: CASSTWTSEGETQYF. DNA for the CDR3: TGCGCCAGCAGCACGTGGACTAGCGAAGGGGAGACCCAGTACTTC. The chain has TRBV5-1 and TRBJ2-5; 9 nucleotides line up with TRBD2. This CDR3 has 15 residues. The germline gives CDR1 SGHRS, CDR2 YFSETQ. V lost 4 bases to trimming and J lost 5 bases; unmatched junction nucleotides: 9.

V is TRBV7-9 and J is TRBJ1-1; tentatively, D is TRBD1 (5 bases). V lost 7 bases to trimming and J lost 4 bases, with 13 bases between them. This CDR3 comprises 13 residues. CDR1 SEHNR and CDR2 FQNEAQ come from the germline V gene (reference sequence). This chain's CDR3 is CASTPTRGTEAFF. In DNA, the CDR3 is TGTGCCAGCACCCCGACGAGGGGCACTGAAGCTTTCTTT.

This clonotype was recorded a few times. In DNA, the CDR3 is TGTGCCATCAGTCCCGGGACAGGGGGCGGCACAGATACGCAGTATTTT. It yields the protein CAISPGTGGGTDTQYF. This chain connects TRBV10-3 to TRBJ2-3; 12 positions match TRBD1. The V segment lost 5 bases and the J segment 1 base; nucleotides outside the gene matches: 4. Germline V gives CDR1 ENHRY, CDR2 SYGVKD. The CDR3 length is 16 residues.

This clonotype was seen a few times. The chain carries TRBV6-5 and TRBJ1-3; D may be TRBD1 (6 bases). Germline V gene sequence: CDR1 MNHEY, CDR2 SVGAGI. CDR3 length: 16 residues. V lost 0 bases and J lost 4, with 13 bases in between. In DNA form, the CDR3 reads TGTGCCAGCAGTTACTCACAGGGACATTCAGGAAACACCATATATTTT. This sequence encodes CASSYSQGHSGNTIYF.

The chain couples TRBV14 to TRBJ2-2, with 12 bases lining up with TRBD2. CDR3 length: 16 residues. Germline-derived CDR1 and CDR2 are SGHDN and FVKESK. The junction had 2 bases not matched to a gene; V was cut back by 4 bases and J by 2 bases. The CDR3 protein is CASSRLAGDNTGELFF. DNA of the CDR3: TGTGCCAGCAGCCGACTAGCGGGAGATAACACCGGGGAGCTGTTTTTT.

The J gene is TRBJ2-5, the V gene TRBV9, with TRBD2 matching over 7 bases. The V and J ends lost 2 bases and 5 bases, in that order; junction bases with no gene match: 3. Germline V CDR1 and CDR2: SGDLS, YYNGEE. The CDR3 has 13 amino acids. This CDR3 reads CASSVREWETQYF. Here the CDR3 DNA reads TGTGCCAGCAGCGTGCGGGAGTGGGAGACCCAGTACTTC.

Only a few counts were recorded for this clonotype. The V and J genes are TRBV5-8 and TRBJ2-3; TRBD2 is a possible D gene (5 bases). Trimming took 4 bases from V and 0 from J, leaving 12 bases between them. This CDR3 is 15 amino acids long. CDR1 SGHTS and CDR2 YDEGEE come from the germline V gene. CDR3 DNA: TGTGCCAGCAGCATGACCGGGGATAGCACAGATACGCAGTATTTT. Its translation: CASSMTGDSTDTQYF.

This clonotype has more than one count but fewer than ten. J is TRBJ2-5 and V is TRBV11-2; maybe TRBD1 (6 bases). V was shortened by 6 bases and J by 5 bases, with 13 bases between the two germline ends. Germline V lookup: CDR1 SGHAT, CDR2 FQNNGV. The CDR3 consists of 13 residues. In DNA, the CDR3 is TGTGCCAGCAGTTACAGGGTTTGGGAGACCCAGTACTTC. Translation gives CASSYRVWETQYF. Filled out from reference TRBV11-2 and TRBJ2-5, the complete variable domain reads EAGVAQSPRYKIIEKRQSVAFWCNPISGHATLYWYQQILGQGPKLLIQFQNNGVVDDSQLPKDRFSAERLKGVDSTLKIQPAKLEDSAVYLCASSYRVWETQYFGPGTRLLVL.

The CDR3 region has the DNA TGCAGTGCTGAAGACCGTCAGACCCAGTACTTC. This sequence encodes CSAEDRQTQYF. J is TRBJ2-5 and V is TRBV20-1; D unresolved. Germline-derived CDR1 and CDR2 are DFQATT and SNEGSKA (reference sequence). The germline V and J ends were trimmed by 5 bases and 6 bases, with 10 bases remaining between them. The CDR3 consists of 11 residues.

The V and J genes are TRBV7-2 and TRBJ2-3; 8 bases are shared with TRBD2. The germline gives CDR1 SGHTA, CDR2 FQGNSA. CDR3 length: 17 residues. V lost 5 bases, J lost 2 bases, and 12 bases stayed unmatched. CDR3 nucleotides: TGTGCCAGCAGCCCCGGTTTAGCGGGGCGTATCACAGATACGCAGTATTTT. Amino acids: CASSPGLAGRITDTQYF.

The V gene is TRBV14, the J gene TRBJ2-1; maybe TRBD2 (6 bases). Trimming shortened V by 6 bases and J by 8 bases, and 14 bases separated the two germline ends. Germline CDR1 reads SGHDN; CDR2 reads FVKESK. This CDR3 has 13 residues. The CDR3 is CASRGLSAHEQFF. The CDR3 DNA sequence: TGTGCCAGCAGGGGACTGTCTGCCCATGAGCAGTTCTTC.

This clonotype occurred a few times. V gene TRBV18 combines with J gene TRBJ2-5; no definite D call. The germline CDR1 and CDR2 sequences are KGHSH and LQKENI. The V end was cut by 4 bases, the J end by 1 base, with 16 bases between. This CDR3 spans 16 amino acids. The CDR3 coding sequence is TGTGCCAGCTCACAAGTCCCCAGGAACCTCCAAGAGACCCAGTACTTC. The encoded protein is CASSQVPRNLQETQYF.

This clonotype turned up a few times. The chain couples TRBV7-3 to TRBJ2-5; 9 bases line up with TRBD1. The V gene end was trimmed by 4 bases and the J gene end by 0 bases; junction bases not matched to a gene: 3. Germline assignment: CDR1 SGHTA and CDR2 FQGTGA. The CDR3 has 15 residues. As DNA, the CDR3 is TGTGCCAGCAGCTGGACAGGGGCCTACCAAGAGACCCAGTACTTC. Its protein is CASSWTGAYQETQYF.

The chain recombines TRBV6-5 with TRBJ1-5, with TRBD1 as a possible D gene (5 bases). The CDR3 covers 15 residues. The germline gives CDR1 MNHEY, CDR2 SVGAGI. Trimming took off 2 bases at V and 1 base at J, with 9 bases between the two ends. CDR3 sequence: CASSYPNRSNQPQHF. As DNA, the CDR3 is TGTGCCAGCAGTTACCCAAACAGGAGCAATCAGCCCCAGCATTTT.

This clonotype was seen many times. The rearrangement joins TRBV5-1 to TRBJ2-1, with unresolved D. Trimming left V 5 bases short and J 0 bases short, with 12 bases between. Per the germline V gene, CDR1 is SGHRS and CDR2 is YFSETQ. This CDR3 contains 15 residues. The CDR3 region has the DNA TGCGCCAGCAGGCGAGTGGGAAGCTCCTACAATGAGCAGTTCTTC. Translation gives CASRRVGSSYNEQFF.

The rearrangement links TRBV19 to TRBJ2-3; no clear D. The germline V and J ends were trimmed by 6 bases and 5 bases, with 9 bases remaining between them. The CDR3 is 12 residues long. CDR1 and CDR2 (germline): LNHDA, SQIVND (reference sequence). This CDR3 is CASSVSQDTQYF. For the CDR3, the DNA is TGTGCCAGTAGCGTCAGTCAAGATACGCAGTATTTT.

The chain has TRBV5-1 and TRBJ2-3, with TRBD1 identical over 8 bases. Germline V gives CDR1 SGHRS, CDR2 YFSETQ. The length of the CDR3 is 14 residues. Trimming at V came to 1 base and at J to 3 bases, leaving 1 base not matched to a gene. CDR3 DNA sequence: TGCGCCAGCAGCTTGTGGACAGGGACAGATACGCAGTATTTT. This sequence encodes CASSLWTGTDTQYF.